This record covers a single T cell receptor (beta chain). The data were taken from a study of blood T cell repertoires in COVID-19. The germline CDR1 and CDR2 sequences are SGDLS and YYNGEE. Trimming took off 0 bases at V and 5 bases at J, with 5 bases between the two ends. There are 13 residues in the CDR3. Per the authors' pipeline: Reference gene primer amplification yielded estimated nucleated cell counts. Produced via immunoSEQ multiplex PCR; TCRdb's table is partial and in-frame only. V, J and clone size were drawn from that table, and D and trimming were deduced from the DNA. The sample includes tens of thousands of clones, more than 65% of them seen just once.

This chain joins TRBV9 and TRBJ2-2; D is uncertain. Sequencing input: peripheral blood. The receptor comes from a human donor in a cohort sampled during active COVID-19. In DNA, the CDR3 is TGTGCCAGCAGCGTAGGAGGAACCGGGGAGCTGTTTTTT. Its translation: CASSVGGTGELFF.